One and the same sample provided the 27 T cell receptor beta chains below, sequenced in a study of T cells in Graves' hyperthyroidism and ophthalmopathy. RNA transcripts provided the source from which TCR beta CDR3 regions were amplified. TCR CDR3 regions were first amplified by RT-PCR with HTBI primers. Using its own MiXCR run on the multiplex PCR reads, TCRdb lists one record per CDR3 protein. The repertoire consists of about 180,000 distinct CDR3 sequences, with about a tenth occurring once and the leading ten covering around 20%. Material: blood. The source of these receptors is a woman between 18 and 30 years old with Graves' hyperthyroidism that later progressed to Graves' ophthalmopathy.

This clonotype was recorded at least ten times. This chain connects TRBV11-2 to TRBJ2-1; 7 bases are a match to TRBD2. CDR3 size: 14 residues. The ends lost 3 bases at V and 6 bases at J; junction bases unmatched: 5. Germline V gene sequence: CDR1 SGHAT, CDR2 FQNNGV. The CDR3 spells CASSFSGGSNEQFF. The CDR3, as DNA: TGTGCCAGCAGCTTTTCGGGGGGTTCCAATGAGCAGTTCTTC.

The gene calls are TRBV19 and TRBJ2-1; the match to TRBD1 covers 7 bases. CDR1 and CDR2 from the germline V gene are LNHDA and SQIVND (reference sequence). The CDR3 runs to 15 residues. After removal of 8 bases from V and 8 bases from J, the junction contained 15 bases not matched to a gene. The CDR3 loop is CASSSRQGGRDEQFF. Written as DNA, the CDR3 is TGTGCCAGTTCCTCCCGACAGGGTGGGCGGGATGAGCAGTTCTTC.

Ten or more counts support this clonotype. V usage is TRBV7-3 and J usage is TRBJ2-1, with TRBD1 matching 8 bases. The CDR3 length is 16 residues. Germline V CDR1 and CDR2: SGHTA, FQGTGA. The V segment lost 10 bases and the J segment 4 bases; nucleotides outside the gene matches: 15. CDR3 in amino acids: CATAPASRGRYNEQFF. CDR3 nucleotide sequence: TGTGCCACCGCCCCGGCGTCCAGGGGGCGGTACAATGAGCAGTTCTTC.

In the case of this clonotype: Sequence at one end of the junction differs from germline and may be a read error. This chain uses TRBV18 with TRBJ1-3; D uncertain. The CDR3 runs to 15 residues. Germline V gives CDR1 KGHSH, CDR2 LQKENI. As DNA, the CDR3 is TGTGCCAGCTCACCACCGGTGCCTTCTGGAGACACCATATATTTT. Amino acids: CASSPPVPSGDTIYF.

This clonotype was detected ten times or more. The CDR3 here is CASSEDRGGTEAFF. The CDR3 DNA reads as TGTGCCAGCAGTGAAGACAGGGGAGGCACTGAAGCTTTCTTT. The chain employs TRBV2 and TRBJ1-1; TRBD1 agrees at 7 bases. CDR1 and CDR2 from the germline V gene are SNHLY and FYNNEI. This CDR3 is 14 amino acids long. The V gene end was trimmed by 1 base and the J gene end by 4 bases; junction bases not matched to a gene: 3.

This clonotype was picked up many times. The V and J genes are TRBV14 and TRBJ2-5; D not resolved. CDR1 is SGHDN and CDR2 is FVKESK in the germline V gene. V gave up 3 bases and J gave up 2 bases, with 13 bases separating them. This CDR3 has 15 residues. The CDR3 sequence: CASSQQTLNQETQYF. In DNA form, the CDR3 reads TGTGCCAGCAGCCAGCAGACGCTCAATCAAGAGACCCAGTACTTC.

This clonotype has only a few counts. It is likely a read error: a sequence one base away is far more abundant. This sequence joins TRBV11-2 and TRBJ1-1; D gene ambiguous. Trimming removed 1 base from V and 4 bases from J, with 10 bases in between. CDR1 and CDR2 from the germline V gene are SGHAT and FQNNGV. The CDR3 consists of 14 residues. CDR3 DNA sequence: TGTGCCAGCAGCTTAGCCGGAATGATCACTGAAGCTTTCTTT. Protein sequence: CASSLAGMITEAFF.

This clonotype appeared many times. The rearrangement joins TRBV7-9 to TRBJ2-1; D is unresolved. Germline CDR1 SEHNR, CDR2 FQNEAQ (reference sequence). The V gene lost 8 bases and the J gene lost 9 bases, with 8 bases spanning the gap. There are 10 residues in the CDR3. The CDR3 DNA reads TGTGCCAGCCGAGCCACTGAGCAGTTCTTC. As protein: CASRATEQFF.

This clonotype was recorded at least ten times. The chain has TRBV12-3 or TRBV12-4 and TRBJ2-2; 13 bases map to TRBD2. The CDR3 consists of 16 residues. V was pared by 6 bases and J by 5 bases, with 6 bases of the junction left unmatched. The CDR3 DNA sequence: TGTGCCAGCAGGCAAAGGGGACTAGCGGGAACCGGGGAGCTGTTTTTT. It specifies CASRQRGLAGTGELFF.

This clonotype was found many times. The rearrangement links TRBV2 to TRBJ1-5; D is possibly TRBD1 (6 bases). With 3 bases removed from V and 3 bases from J, the gap between germline ends came to 15 bases. The germline gives CDR1 SNHLY, CDR2 FYNNEI. The CDR3 spans 16 residues. CDR3 in DNA: TGTGCCAGCAGTGATATGGGGGGCACGTTCAATCAGCCCCAGCATTTT. Encoded protein: CASSDMGGTFNQPQHF. Together with reference TRBV2 and TRBJ1-5, the CDR3 gives the full variable domain: EPEVTQTPSHQVTQMGQEVILRCVPISNHLYFYWYRQILGQKVEFLVSFYNNEISEKSEIFDDQFSVERPDGSNFTLKIRSTKLEDSAMYFCASSDMGGTFNQPQHFGDGTRLSIL.

This clonotype was counted many times. V gene TRBV28 combines with J gene TRBJ2-5; 10 nucleotides align to TRBD1. The CDR3 has 15 residues. Trimming took 5 bases from V and 4 from J; bases not matched to a gene: 7. Germline assignment: CDR1 MDHEN and CDR2 SYDVKM. The CDR3 sequence is CASSGRDRGRETQYF. CDR3 in DNA: TGTGCCAGCAGTGGCCGGGACAGGGGTCGAGAGACCCAGTACTTC.

This clonotype was recorded many times. The V call is TRBV6-1, the J call TRBJ1-5; D remains unclear. The CDR3 totals 15 residues. Per the germline V gene, CDR1 is MNHNS and CDR2 is SASEGT. Trimming removed 1 base from V and 9 bases from J, with 16 bases in between. The CDR3 reads CASSEVVGGNWPQHF. The CDR3 DNA sequence: TGTGCCAGCAGTGAAGTGGTCGGCGGGAACTGGCCCCAGCATTTT.

This clonotype was detected a few times. J is TRBJ1-3 and V is TRBV6-5; weak D call: TRBD1 (5 bases). The CDR3 is made up of 15 amino acids. Trimming took off 0 bases at V and 4 bases at J, with 10 bases between the two ends. The germline gives CDR1 MNHEY, CDR2 SVGAGI. The DNA of the CDR3 is TGTGCCAGCAGTTACTCGGAAAACAGGGGAAACACCATATATTTT. This codes for CASSYSENRGNTIYF.

At least ten counts were recorded for this clonotype. The chain employs TRBV27 and TRBJ2-5, with D maybe TRBD2 (5 bases). V gave up 6 bases and J gave up 1 base, with 15 bases separating them. The CDR3 totals 15 residues. Per the germline V gene, CDR1 is MNHEY and CDR2 is SMNVEV (reference sequence). CDR3 sequence: CASRGSGRSQETQYF. CDR3 coding DNA: TGTGCCAGCAGGGGGAGTGGGCGGAGCCAAGAGACCCAGTACTTC.

This clonotype has at least ten counts. The chain joins TRBV15 to TRBJ1-1; no reliable D call. Trimming cost V 1 base and J 1 base, with 10 bases left between them. From germline, CDR1 is LNHNV and CDR2 YYDKDF (reference sequence). CDR3 length equals 15 residues. CDR3 in DNA: TGTGCCACCAGCAGAGTAGGAGGGTCGAACACTGAAGCTTTCTTT. The encoded protein is CATSRVGGSNTEAFF. Complete variable domain (other parts from reference TRBV15 and TRBJ1-1): DAMVIQNPRYQVTQFGKPVTLSCSQTLNHNVMYWYQQKSSQAPKLLFHYYDKDFNNEADTPDNFQSRRPNTSFCFLDIRSPGLGDTAMYLCATSRVGGSNTEAFFGQGTRLTVV.

This clonotype was detected ten times or more. The gene calls are TRBV6-1 and TRBJ1-5; tentative D call: TRBD1 (5 bases). The germline gives CDR1 MNHNS, CDR2 SASEGT. The V end was cut by 7 bases, the J end by 0 bases, with 13 bases between. This CDR3 region has 15 residues. The CDR3 loop is CASNPGAYSNQPQHF. The CDR3, as DNA: TGTGCCAGCAATCCTGGGGCGTATAGCAATCAGCCCCAGCATTTT.

This clonotype was detected a few times. In DNA form, the CDR3 reads TGTGCCAGTAGTATTGGGGCAGGACCCAATGAAAAACTGTTTTTT. Amino acids: CASSIGAGPNEKLFF. This sequence joins TRBV19 and TRBJ1-4; the D gene is possibly TRBD1 (5 bases). The V gene lost 3 bases and the J gene lost 5 bases, with 13 bases spanning the gap. Germline loops: CDR1 LNHDA, CDR2 SQIVND (reference sequence). This CDR3 is built from 15 residues.

This clonotype was counted at least ten times. The CDR3 nucleotides are TGTGCCAGTAGCCAACAAACAGGGTCCTATGGCTACACCTTC. Translating gives CASSQQTGSYGYTF. This chain uses TRBV19 with TRBJ1-2, with D possibly TRBD1 on 6 matching bases. This CDR3 spans 14 amino acids. Trimming cost V 6 bases and J 4 bases, with 15 bases left between them. Germline V CDR1 and CDR2: LNHDA, SQIVND (reference sequence).

This clonotype was counted between two and nine times. V and J are TRBV10-1 and TRBJ1-5, with D possibly TRBD1 on 6 matching bases. Looked up from germline, CDR1 is WNHNN and CDR2 is SYGVQD (reference sequence). The V gene lost 3 bases and the J gene lost 3 bases, with 21 bases spanning the gap. The CDR3 has 18 residues. In DNA, the CDR3 is TGCGCCAGCAGTGAAGGGGGGAACGAGGCGAGGAACAATCAGCCCCAGCATTTT. Amino acid sequence: CASSEGGNEARNNQPQHF.

This clonotype was counted ten times or more. The rearrangement joins TRBV12-3 or TRBV12-4 to TRBJ2-2; maybe TRBD2 (6 bases). V was trimmed by 8 bases and J by 4 bases, leaving 17 bases between them. The CDR3 extends over 15 amino acids. This CDR3 is CASGVPPGVTGELFF. The DNA for the CDR3 is TGTGCCAGCGGAGTTCCACCGGGAGTCACCGGGGAGCTGTTTTTT.

This clonotype was counted a few times. The chain uses TRBV24-1 and TRBJ2-5, with D perhaps TRBD2 (7 bases). Germline lookup yields CDR1 KGHDR and CDR2 SFDVKD. CDR3 length: 13 amino acids. V shed 1 base and J shed 9 bases, with 11 bases lying between them. CDR3 sequence: CATSDFRGGAQYF. DNA for the CDR3: TGTGCCACCAGTGATTTCCGAGGGGGGGCCCAGTACTTC.

This clonotype showed up many times. The genes are TRBV12-3 or TRBV12-4 and TRBJ1-1, with TRBD1 as a possible D gene (5 bases). The CDR3 length is 17 residues. Trimming removed 5 bases at V and 1 base at J, with 20 bases between. CDR3 amino acids: CASSPKNGRAPNTEAFF. CDR3 DNA sequence: TGTGCCAGCAGTCCGAAAAATGGCAGGGCCCCGAACACTGAAGCTTTCTTT.

The J gene is TRBJ2-1, the V gene TRBV5-1; 10 bases map to TRBD2. With V trimmed by 4 bases and J by 4 bases, 11 bases remained unmatched. The CDR3 is 17 residues long. Germline CDR1 is SGHRS and CDR2 is YFSETQ. The CDR3 coding sequence is TGCGCCAGCAGCCGCCAGAGCGGGGGGGGACTATACAATGAGCAGTTCTTC. Amino acids: CASSRQSGGGLYNEQFF. The entire variable domain, with the rest obtained from reference TRBV5-1 and TRBJ2-1, is as follows: KAGVTQTPRYLIKTRGQQVTLSCSPISGHRSVSWYQQTPGQGLQFLFEYFSETQRNKGNFPGRFSGRQFSNSRSEMNVSTLELGDSALYLCASSRQSGGGLYNEQFFGPGTRLTVL.

As regards this clonotype: One end of the junction varies from germline; a read error may be responsible. V is TRBV7-3 and J is TRBJ1-5; TRBD1 is a possible D gene (5 bases). The CDR3 is made up of 15 amino acids. CDR1 and CDR2 from the germline V gene are SGHTA and FQGTGA. The CDR3 protein is CASSLKGLRNQPQHF. CDR3 in DNA: TGTGCCAGCAGTTTAAAGGGGTTACGGAATCAGCCCCAGCATTTT.

This clonotype was picked up many times. The chain carries TRBV30 and TRBJ2-2, with TRBD2 identical over 7 bases. This CDR3 has 14 residues. The ends lost 8 bases at V and 4 bases at J; junction bases unmatched: 10. The germline gives CDR1 GTSNPN, CDR2 SVGIG (reference sequence). CDR3 DNA sequence: TGTGCCAGGCAGGGAGGGATAAGCACCGGGGAGCTGTTTTTT. Its protein is CARQGGISTGELFF.

This clonotype was picked up many times. The chain recombines TRBV19 with TRBJ2-7; 10 bases are a match to TRBD2. The CDR3 runs to 14 residues. The germline CDR1 and CDR2 sequences are LNHDA and SQIVND (reference sequence). The trim removed 1 base at V and 6 bases at J, leaving 3 bases unmatched. CDR3 DNA sequence: TGTGCCAGTAGTATAGGGCTAGCGGGAGCCGAGCAGTACTTC. It translates to CASSIGLAGAEQYF.

Note on this clonotype: This sequence may be a read error, since a much larger clone differs from it by one base. Here the CDR3 omits its conserved ending phenylalanine or tryptophan, so a read error is the likely source. The gene calls are TRBV7-3 and TRBJ2-5; either TRBD1 or TRBD2 may supply D (5 bases each). The CDR3 loop spans 13 amino acids. CDR1 SGHTA and CDR2 FQGTGA come from the germline V gene. Between the trimmed V and J ends, which lost 4 bases and 2 bases, there was a span of 8 bases. The CDR3 DNA reads TGTGCCAGCAGCTCGGGACGGCAAGAGACCCAGTACCTC. Protein product: CASSSGRQETQYL.